This T cell receptor beta chain emerged from a study of blood T cells in healthy people across ages. General study results and limits: For the donors, CMV status was unknown and possibly confounded expanded clonotype changes.

V was shortened by 4 bases and J by 3 bases, with 12 bases between the two germline ends. The CDR3 is made up of 14 amino acids. Primed by a sample-barcoded 5' primer and a J-beta primer mix, a second PCR proceeded for about 6 to 12 cycles. TCRdb processed the 5' RACE reads anew with MiXCR; each CDR3 protein has one entry. The sample holds about 970,000 distinct CDR3 sequences, roughly half seen once. This clonotype was recorded a few times. As yet, its antigen is unknown. Material for sequencing was blood. The chain couples TRBV12-3 or TRBV12-4 to TRBJ2-5; D remains ambiguous. The origin of this receptor is a woman in her sixties in good health. The CDR3 loop reads CASSWADGKETQYF. The CDR3 bases are TGTGCCAGCAGTTGGGCAGATGGGAAAGAGACCCAGTACTTC.